This TCR beta chain was documented in a study of blood T cells in healthy people across ages (dated by TCRdb to about 2015). Background for the entire study: In model experiments, template switching captured about one uniquely barcoded TCR beta cDNA molecule for every two T cells. Using deep sequencing normalized with unique cDNA molecular identifiers, the study measured how TCR beta repertoire diversity changes with age. Four age groups were formed from the donors: young (average approximately 15 years), middle-aged (around 41), aged (under 70) and long-lived (82). Donors of different ages were randomly distributed across sequencing lanes to avoid experimental bias. For two donors (one aged 18 to 30 and one aged 80 or older), the study analyzed two additional independent replicas of 1 million unique cDNA reads from the same blood draw.

Donors were approximately 42 systemically healthy Caucasian individuals from Russia aged roughly 6 to 100 years. Each donor gave around 9.5 milliliters of peripheral blood, collected into EDTA-treated Vacutainer tubes. Ficoll-Paque density-gradient centrifugation was used to isolate PBMCs, with at least 7 million per sample. Trizol reagent was used to extract total RNA from PBMCs, with at least 6 micrograms per sample. For every donor, an aliquot of PBMCs went through flow cytometry to measure the percentages of naive CD45RAhigh/CD27high T cells. As concerns this clonotype: The specificity of this receptor is unknown. No clone much larger than this one lies a single base away; base qualities are absent.

Measured from the cysteine to the phenylalanine, the CDR3 is 14 residues long. Of the read, only the CDR3 DNA is kept; its 42 bases are in frame from base 1. From a lookup of the germline V gene, CDR1 and CDR2 are MNHEY and SVGEGT. V is clipped by 6 bases and J by 7 bases, and the sequence between their germline boundaries is 18 bases long. The library was prepared using 5' RACE. TCRdb records Illumina HiSeq 2500 as the sequencer. A second PCR of roughly 6 to 11 cycles was run with a J-beta primer mix and a sample-barcoded 5' primer. Each TCR beta cDNA molecule received a unique molecular identifier from a template-switch 5' adaptor carrying 12 random nucleotides. Each sample yielded at least 3 million CDR3-containing paired-end reads. All of the RNA was converted into first-strand cDNA using the Mint cDNA synthesis kit, with a TRBC-specific oligonucleotide serving as the primer. Following uracil-DNA glycosylase treatment, all cDNA underwent a first 18-cycle PCR with the universal primers M1SS and BC2_uni_R. From the authors' description of their analysis: Each sample was normalized by randomly selecting 1 million high-quality reads, each carrying a distinct molecular identifier. Reads with shared molecular identifiers were discarded instead of being binned into consensus sequences. MiTCR, set to a Q25 quality threshold and the strictest error-elimination algorithm, was used for CDR3 identification, clonotype clustering and error correction. Lower-bound total TCR beta diversity was estimated with a nonparametric unseen species model using Euler transformation. In TCRdb, the public reads were trimmed at Q25 with fastp and aligned with MiXCR, with productive beta chains retained. For every CDR3 protein sequence, its rows merge into one entry that carries the most common genes and DNA. The authors' filters were not applied to this entry. Counted in this sample were fewer than 700,000 distinct CDR3 sequences; over 40% of them appeared once. The ten largest account for around 30% of the sample.

Here is what the overall study found, with its caveats: As age increased, observed TCR beta diversity per million T cells dropped in a roughly linear way, and a significant reduction was already evident by age about 40. There was a strong correlation between observed TCR beta diversity and the percentage of naive T cells measured by flow cytometry. Because donor CMV infection status was unknown, age-related changes in expanded clonotypes were potentially confounded. Conclusive comparison of naive and antigen-experienced compartments was prevented by the profiling of bulk unsorted PBMCs. The long-lived group showed more naive CD4+ T cells, fewer expanded clones and increased TCR diversity than the aged group, suggesting age selection. Estimates of total diversity based on one million sequenced T cells were considered lower bounds and underestimates.

This sequence uses TRBV6-2 or TRBV6-3 and TRBJ1-2; no D segment can be confidently identified. Sequences were obtained from blood. The sequence was obtained from a man at least 80 years old in good health. The sequenced DNA: TGTGCCAGCAGAGGCGAATTGTTCCTCTGTGGCTACACCTTC. Its product reads: CASRGELFLCGYTF.